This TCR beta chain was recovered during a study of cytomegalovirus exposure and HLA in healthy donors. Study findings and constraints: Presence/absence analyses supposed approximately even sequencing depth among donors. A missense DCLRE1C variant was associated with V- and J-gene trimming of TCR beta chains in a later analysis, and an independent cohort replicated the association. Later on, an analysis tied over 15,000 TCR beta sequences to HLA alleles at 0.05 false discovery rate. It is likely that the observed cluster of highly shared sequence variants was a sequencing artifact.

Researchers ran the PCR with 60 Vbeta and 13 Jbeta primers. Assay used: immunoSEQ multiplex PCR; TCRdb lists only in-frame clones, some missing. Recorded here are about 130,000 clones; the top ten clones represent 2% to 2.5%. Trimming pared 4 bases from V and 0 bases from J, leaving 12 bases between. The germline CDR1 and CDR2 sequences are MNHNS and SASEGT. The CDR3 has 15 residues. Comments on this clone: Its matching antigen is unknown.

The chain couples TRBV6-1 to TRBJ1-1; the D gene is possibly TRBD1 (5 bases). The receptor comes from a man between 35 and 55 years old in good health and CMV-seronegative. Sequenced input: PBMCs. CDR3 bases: TGTGCCAGCAGTGGGAGACAGTATCTGAACACTGAAGCTTTCTTT. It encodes CASSGRQYLNTEAFF.